This entry lists 2 T cell receptor beta chains sequenced from one sample in a study of cytomegalovirus exposure and HLA in healthy donors. PCR used 60 Vbeta primers and 13 Jbeta primers. Clones were read by immunoSEQ multiplex PCR, and TCRdb kept only the in-frame ones, dropping some. The sample has 95,000 to 150,000 clones; around three quarters are singletons. The sample taken for sequencing was PBMCs. The receptor source for this set is a young man in good health and CMV-seronegative.

This chain links TRBV5-4 with TRBJ2-1; unclear D gene. Per germline, CDR1 SGHNT and CDR2 YYREEE (reference sequence). V lost 0 bases and J 2 bases, leaving 12 bases between the germline ends. The length of the CDR3 is 16 residues. Here the CDR3 DNA reads TGTGCCAGCAGCTTGGACCCGCCCAGGACCTACAATGAGCAGTTCTTC. Its protein product is CASSLDPPRTYNEQFF. Full variable domain (rest looked up from reference TRBV5-4 and TRBJ2-1): ETGVTQSPTHLIKTRGQQVTLRCSSQSGHNTVSWYQQALGQGPQFIFQYYREEENGRGNFPPRFSGLQFPNYSSELNVNALELDDSALYLCASSLDPPRTYNEQFFGPGTRLTVL.

This clone showed up just once. The V call is TRBV28, the J call TRBJ2-5; 7 bases are a match to TRBD2. Germline CDR1 MDHEN, CDR2 SYDVKM. This CDR3 is 13 amino acids long. Trimming took 5 bases from V and 7 from J; bases not matched to a gene: 7. CDR3 in amino acids: CASSPGLEGTQYF. The CDR3 DNA reads TGTGCCAGCAGTCCCGGACTAGAGGGGACCCAGTACTTC.